One and the same sample provided the 12 T cell receptor beta chains below, sequenced in a study of OX40 agonist ivuxolimab in advanced cancers. Assay used: immunoSEQ multiplex PCR; TCRdb lists only in-frame clones, some missing. Here the sample spans fewer than 55,000 clones, 87% being singletons. This specimen consisted of CD4+ or CD8+ T cells sorted from blood, obtained in a trial of the OX40 agonist ivuxolimab. These TCRs come from an adult with an advanced solid tumor such as melanoma, head and neck, liver or kidney cancer.

The gene calls are TRBV29-1 and TRBJ2-7; perhaps D is TRBD1 or TRBD2 (5 bases each). V dropped 7 bases and J dropped 5 bases, with 9 bases sitting between them. Germline-derived CDR1 and CDR2 are SQVTM and ANQGSEA. This CDR3 is built from 10 residues. CDR3 loop: CSGGGNEQYF. DNA for the CDR3: TGCAGCGGTGGGGGAAACGAGCAGTACTTC.

The gene calls are TRBV7-3 and TRBJ1-1, with D possibly matching TRBD1 (6 bases). Germline CDR1 is SGHTA and CDR2 is FQGTGA. The CDR3 is 14 amino acids. Deletions cut 4 bases from V and 6 bases from J, with 15 bases between. For the CDR3, the DNA is TGTGCCAGCAGCTCCGTAGGACAGATAGCTGAAGCTTTCTTT. Its translation is CASSSVGQIAEAFF.

J is TRBJ2-1 and V is TRBV4-3, with D possibly TRBD2 on 6 matching bases. The CDR3 is 16 residues long. Trimming pared 1 base from V and 4 bases from J, leaving 14 bases between. Germline loops: CDR1 LGHNA, CDR2 YSLEER. CDR3 bases: TGCGCCAGCAGCCAAGGGTCCCCTAGCGTATACAATGAGCAGTTCTTC. It encodes CASSQGSPSVYNEQFF.

This clone was observed a single time. CDR3 residues: CASSLRPGELFF. DNA of the CDR3: TGTGCCAGCAGCTTAAGGCCCGGGGAGCTGTTTTTT. This chain joins TRBV7-9 and TRBJ2-2; D not certain. The CDR3 is 12 residues long. The V gene's germline CDR1 is SEHNR and CDR2 FQNEAQ (reference sequence). V was clipped by 2 bases and J by 6 bases, with 4 bases between them.

The rearrangement joins TRBV30 to TRBJ1-1; D not resolved. This CDR3 region has 13 residues. V lost 1 base and J lost 0, with 6 bases in between. Germline CDR1 is GTSNPN and CDR2 is SVGIG (reference sequence). CDR3 nucleotides: TGTGCCTGGAGTGGAGAGATGAACACTGAAGCTTTCTTT. Translating it yields CAWSGEMNTEAFF.

The genes are TRBV19 and TRBJ2-1, with D unclear. Between the trimmed V and J ends, which lost 2 bases and 2 bases, there was a span of 7 bases. The CDR3 spans 14 residues. The V gene's germline CDR1 is LNHDA and CDR2 SQIVND (reference sequence). CDR3 DNA sequence: TGTGCCAGTAGTATAAGTACAGCCTACAATGAGCAGTTCTTC. Its translation: CASSISTAYNEQFF.

The chain uses TRBV13 and TRBJ2-1, with 8 bases aligning to TRBD1. Germline trimming cut 5 bases from V and 0 bases from J; bases unmatched to any gene: 6. CDR1 is PRHDT and CDR2 is FYEKMQ in the germline V gene (reference sequence). The length of the CDR3 is 16 residues. This chain's CDR3 is CASSQTGVDSYNEQFF. The CDR3 coding sequence is TGTGCCAGCAGCCAGACAGGGGTCGACTCCTACAATGAGCAGTTCTTC.

The rearrangement joins TRBV5-4 to TRBJ2-7, with TRBD2 matching 8 bases. The length of the CDR3 is 15 residues. V was clipped by 0 bases and J by 4 bases; unmatched bases: 6. Germline V gene lookup returns CDR1 SGHNT and CDR2 YYREEE (reference sequence). DNA for the CDR3: TGTGCCAGCAGCTTGGTCTCGAGCGGGAGTTACGAGCAGTACTTC. This encodes CASSLVSSGSYEQYF.

This chain links TRBV19 with TRBJ2-7, with 10 bases identical to TRBD2. Germline loops: CDR1 LNHDA, CDR2 SQIVND (reference sequence). The CDR3 spans 17 residues. After removal of 1 base from V and 3 bases from J, the junction contained 9 bases not matched to a gene. The CDR3 bases are TGTGCCAGTAGTATAGGGGGGGGACTAGCGACTTACTACGAGCAGTACTTC. Translation gives CASSIGGGLATYYEQYF.

A note on this clone: An end of the junction does not agree with germline; a read error may underlie this. The V gene is TRBV11-2, the J gene TRBJ2-2; 8 bases are shared with TRBD1. Germline assignment: CDR1 SGHAT and CDR2 FQNNGV. The CDR3 runs to 13 residues. CDR3 DNA: TGTGCCAGCAGCTTCCCAGGGGGCAGGGGAGCTGTTTTT. It is translated as CASSFPGGRGAVF.

This chain links TRBV9 with TRBJ2-3; the match to TRBD1 covers 8 bases. The V gene's germline CDR1 is SGDLS and CDR2 YYNGEE. Trimming at V came to 4 bases and at J to 0 bases, leaving 1 base not matched to a gene. This CDR3 contains 14 residues. In nucleotides, the CDR3 is TGTGCCAGCAGCCGGACAGGGAGCACAGATACGCAGTATTTT. Amino acid sequence: CASSRTGSTDTQYF.

This clone was seen only once. V gene TRBV6-5 combines with J gene TRBJ2-1; 9 bases fit TRBD1. CDR3 length equals 13 residues. V lost 6 bases, J lost 8 bases, and 5 bases stayed unmatched. Per the germline V gene, CDR1 is MNHEY and CDR2 is SVGAGI. CDR3 bases: TGTGCCAGCAGACCGGGACAGGGCTATGAGCAGTTCTTC. As protein: CASRPGQGYEQFF.